A single sample gave rise to the 10 T cell receptor beta chains below, sequenced in a study of blood T cell repertoires in COVID-19. The data were produced by immunoSEQ multiplex PCR, yet TCRdb's version contains in-frame clones alone and is incomplete. The repertoire consists of more than 250,000 clones, with around 86% occurring once and the leading ten covering about 4%. Source material: peripheral blood. The receptor source for this set is a man younger than 35 with active or convalescent COVID-19.

Only a few counts were recorded for this clone. The DNA for the CDR3 is TGTGCCAGCAGTTCGACAGTTCTCTATGGCTACACCTTC. This sequence encodes CASSSTVLYGYTF. The chain links TRBV28 to TRBJ1-2; D perhaps matches TRBD1 (5 bases). CDR3 length equals 13 residues. The germline V and J ends were trimmed by 4 bases and 4 bases, with 10 bases remaining between them. Germline-derived CDR1 and CDR2 are MDHEN and SYDVKM.

The chain recombines TRBV11-2 with TRBJ2-3, with TRBD2 as a possible D gene (7 bases). V gave up 2 bases and J gave up 7 bases, with 16 bases separating them. Looked up from germline, CDR1 is SGHAT and CDR2 is FQNNGV. CDR3 length: 15 residues. The CDR3 reads CASSLQGGGFNTQYF. The CDR3 DNA reads TGTGCCAGCAGCTTACAAGGGGGGGGCTTCAATACGCAGTATTTT.

This chain's CDR3 is CASSLASASGGSTDTQYF. CDR3 coding DNA: TGTGCCAGCAGCTTGGCCTCTGCTAGCGGGGGGTCCACAGATACGCAGTATTTT. This chain uses TRBV5-4 with TRBJ2-3; 11 nucleotides align to TRBD2. Trimming took 0 bases from V and 2 from J; bases not matched to a gene: 8. The CDR3 loop spans 18 amino acids. Germline V gene sequence: CDR1 SGHNT, CDR2 YYREEE (reference sequence).

The rearrangement links TRBV4-1 to TRBJ2-1; the match to TRBD1 covers 11 bases. With 4 bases clipped from V and 13 bases from J, the junction kept 6 bases outside the gene matches. Germline values: CDR1 MGHRA, CDR2 YSYEKL. The CDR3 consists of 13 residues. The CDR3 loop reads CASSPPGTGGQFF. CDR3 nucleotide sequence: TGCGCCAGCAGCCCTCCCGGGACAGGGGGACAGTTCTTC.

The chain is built from TRBV3-1 (or the pseudogene TRBV3-2) and TRBJ2-2; no definite D call. This CDR3 contains 13 residues. Germline V gene sequence: CDR1 LGHDT, CDR2 YNNKEL (reference sequence). Trimming took 2 bases from V and 6 from J, leaving 7 bases between them. The CDR3 DNA is TGTGCCAGCAGCCAATCGGTTGCCGGGGAGCTGTTTTTT. As protein: CASSQSVAGELFF.

The count of this clone is one. V usage is TRBV19 and J usage is TRBJ2-7, with D tentatively TRBD2 (5 bases). Germline V gene sequence: CDR1 LNHDA, CDR2 SQIVND (reference sequence). This CDR3 has 12 residues. Trimming stripped 6 bases from V and 4 bases from J, with 10 bases between. The CDR3 is CASRARDYEQYF. The CDR3 DNA follows: TGTGCCAGTAGGGCTCGGGATTACGAGCAGTACTTC.

The chain links TRBV23-1 to TRBJ1-2; no reliable D call. TRBV23-1 is assigned to the ORF class and has an uncertain function. CDR3 length: 15 amino acids. The V end was cut by 2 bases, the J end by 6 bases, with 16 bases between. CDR3 nucleotide sequence: TGCGCCAGCAGTCAAGCAGGAAACAGTAATGATGGCTACACCTTC. This codes for CASSQAGNSNDGYTF.

The J gene is TRBJ1-1, the V gene TRBV4-3, with 7 positions matching TRBD1. CDR1 and CDR2 (germline): LGHNA, YSLEER. V gave up 6 bases and J gave up 3 bases; unmatched junction bases: 7. The CDR3 contains 14 residues. This CDR3 reads CASSFGQVYTEAFF. CDR3 DNA: TGCGCCAGCAGTTTCGGACAGGTGTACACTGAAGCTTTCTTT.

This chain uses TRBV6-5 with TRBJ2-3; 7 bases fit TRBD2. The CDR3 is 14 amino acids. Germline-derived CDR1 and CDR2 are MNHEY and SVGAGI. Losses at the gene ends were 7 bases for V and 3 bases for J; bases not matched to a gene: 7. CDR3 sequence (DNA): TGTGCCAGCACCGAGACCGGGGGGACAGATACGCAGTATTTT. Protein: CASTETGGTDTQYF.

V usage is TRBV24-1 and J usage is TRBJ2-1; TRBD2 agrees at 8 bases. The V and J ends lost 7 bases and 6 bases, in that order; junction bases with no gene match: 10. Per the germline V gene, CDR1 is KGHDR and CDR2 is SFDVKD. This CDR3 is 15 amino acids long. The CDR3 reads CATSQTGTSINEQFF. In nucleotides, the CDR3 is TGTGCCACCAGCCAGACCGGGACTAGTATCAATGAGCAGTTCTTC.